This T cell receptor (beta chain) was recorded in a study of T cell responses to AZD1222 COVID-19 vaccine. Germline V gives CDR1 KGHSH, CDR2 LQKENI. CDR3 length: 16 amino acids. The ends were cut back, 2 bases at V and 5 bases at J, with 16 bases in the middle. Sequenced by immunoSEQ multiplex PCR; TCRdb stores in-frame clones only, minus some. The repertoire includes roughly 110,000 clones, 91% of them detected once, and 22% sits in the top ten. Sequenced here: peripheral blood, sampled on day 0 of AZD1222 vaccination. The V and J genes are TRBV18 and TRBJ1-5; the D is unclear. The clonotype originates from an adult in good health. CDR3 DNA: TGTGCCAGCTCACCATACCAGCCGGGTCCCGATCAGCCCCAGCATTTT. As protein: CASSPYQPGPDQPQHF.